Described below is a single T cell receptor (beta chain) sequence and its context. The antigen this receptor binds is unknown. No qualities accompany the bases; no much larger clone lies one base away. The record originates from a study of blood T cell repertoires in COVID-19 (dated by TCRdb to 2018 to 2021). The study in broad terms: The collaborator samples originated in the United States, Italy and Spain and spanned the acute and convalescent phases of COVID-19. The prospective study material was composed of cDNA or gDNA derived from T cells, B-cell-depleted T cells, or PBMCs. Subjects who had been exposed to COVID-19, were actively infected with it, or had recovered from it provided the deeply sampled blood TCRbeta repertoires that made up the dataset. The repertoires were released in a freely available public database intended as a resource for research on the immune response to SARS-CoV-2. Samples came from the ongoing ImmuneRACE study (first 160 participants) plus 1,254 subjects from 6 global collaborators. A de-identified subject ID, COVID-19 status, age in years and sex were almost always included in the sample metadata. Where available, HLA class I and class II types were obtained from metadata supplied by the sample provider rather than from assay-based typing. What the research found in general, with its limitations: The amount of clinical and demographic metadata varied by source and participant and was provided uncurated.

The immunoSEQ Assay, a bias-controlled multiplex PCR, was used to amplify TCRbeta CDR3 regions from genomic DNA. The source study handled its data this way. Within the assay, amplification of reference gene primers was used to estimate how many nucleated cells each sample contained. Sequence reads were collapsed and filtered to measure the absolute abundance of every unique TCRbeta CDR3 rearrangement. For each sample, productive Simpson clonality was calculated as the square root of Simpson's diversity index across productive rearrangements. TCRdb limited this immuneACCESS table to in-frame rearrangements with V and J called. A share of clones is missing; checked studies link under half to unresolved V genes, and the rest is unexplained. V, J and clone size are taken as reported in that table, and D and trimming were inferred from the DNA itself. The sample data list about 99,000 clones, and 65% to 85% of these were observed just once. Of the sample, roughly 2% falls within the top ten clones.

Whole blood was collected in K2EDTA tubes by collaborating institutions according to the institutions' own protocols. For TCRbeta analysis, collaborator samples were shipped as frozen whole blood, as isolated PBMCs, or as DNA extracted from either sample type. Spanning cysteine to phenylalanine, the CDR3 consists of 16 amino acids. Only the CDR3 portion is preserved as DNA: 48 bases, with reading frame beginning at the first base. Trimming leaves V shorter by 3 bases and J shorter by 0 bases, with the junction holding 7 bases beyond the gene matches. The germline V gene provides CDR1 MDHEN and CDR2 SYDVKM.

The V and J segments used are TRBV28 and TRBJ1-2; 7 bases in the junction line up with TRBD1. The TCR sequence derives from a man aged 70-80 years with active or convalescent COVID-19. The sample taken for sequencing was peripheral blood. The CDR3 protein is CASSLRTGTSNYGYTF. The base sequence is TGTGCCAGCAGTTTGAGGACAGGCACCTCTAACTATGGCTACACCTTC.